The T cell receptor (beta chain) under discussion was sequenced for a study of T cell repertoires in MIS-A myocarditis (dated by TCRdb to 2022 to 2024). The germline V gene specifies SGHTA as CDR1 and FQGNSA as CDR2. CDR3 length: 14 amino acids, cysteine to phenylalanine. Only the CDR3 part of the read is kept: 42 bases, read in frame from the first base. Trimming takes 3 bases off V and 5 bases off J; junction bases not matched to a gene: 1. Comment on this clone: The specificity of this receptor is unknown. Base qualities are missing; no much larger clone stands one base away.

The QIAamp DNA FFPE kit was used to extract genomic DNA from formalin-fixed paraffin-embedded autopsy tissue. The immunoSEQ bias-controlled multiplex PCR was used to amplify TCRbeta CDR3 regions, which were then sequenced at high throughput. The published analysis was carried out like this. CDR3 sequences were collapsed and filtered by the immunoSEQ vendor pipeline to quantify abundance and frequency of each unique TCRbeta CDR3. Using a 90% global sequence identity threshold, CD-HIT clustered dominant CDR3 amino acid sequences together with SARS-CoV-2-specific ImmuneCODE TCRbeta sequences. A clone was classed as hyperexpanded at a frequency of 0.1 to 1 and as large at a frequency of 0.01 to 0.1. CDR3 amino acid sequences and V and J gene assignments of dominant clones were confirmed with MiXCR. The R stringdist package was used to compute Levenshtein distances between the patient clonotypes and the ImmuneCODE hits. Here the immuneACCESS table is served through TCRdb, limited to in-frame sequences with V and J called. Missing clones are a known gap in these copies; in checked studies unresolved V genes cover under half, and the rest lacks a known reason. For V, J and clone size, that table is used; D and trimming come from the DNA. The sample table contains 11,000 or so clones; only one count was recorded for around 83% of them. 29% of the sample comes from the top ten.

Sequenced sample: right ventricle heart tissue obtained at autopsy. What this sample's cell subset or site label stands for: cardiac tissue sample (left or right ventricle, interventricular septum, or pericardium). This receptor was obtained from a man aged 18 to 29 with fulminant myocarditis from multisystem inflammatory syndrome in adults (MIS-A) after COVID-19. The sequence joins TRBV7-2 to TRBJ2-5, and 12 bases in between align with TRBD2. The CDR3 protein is CASSFTSGRETQYF. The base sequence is TGTGCCAGCAGCTTTACTAGCGGGAGGGAGACCCAGTACTTC. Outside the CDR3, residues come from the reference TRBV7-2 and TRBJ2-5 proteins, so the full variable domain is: GAGVSQSPSNKVTEKGKDVELRCDPISGHTALYWYRQSLGQGLEFLIYFQGNSAPDKSGLPSDRFSAERTGGSVSTLTIQRTQQEDSAVYLCASSFTSGRETQYFGPGTRLLVL.